These 17 T cell receptor beta chains were all obtained from the same sample, sequenced in a study of T cells in women clearing cervical HPV infection. TCRdb's copy holds only in-frame clones and misses some; the assay was immunoSEQ multiplex PCR. This repertoire includes approximately 34,000 clones. The sequenced material came from blood buffy coat. These receptors were taken from a woman between 18 and 75 years old with a cervical HPV16 infection that either progressed to CIN3+ or cleared (not recorded which).

Details on this clone: From the germline J gene comes the end of the CDR3, since the read stops 3 residues before it. V gene TRBV19 combines with J gene TRBJ2-3; 9 positions agree with TRBD1. This CDR3 has 14 residues. Germline V gives CDR1 LNHDA, CDR2 SQIVND (reference sequence). The V and J ends lost 10 bases and 4 bases, in that order; junction bases with no gene match: 9. The CDR3 here is CATLSDRGADTQYF. The part of the CDR3 DNA that was read is TGTGCCACTCTATCGGACAGGGGTGCAGATACG.

The DNA read from the CDR3 is TGTGCCAGCAGTTATGGTCTTTTTGGGGGCGAGGACGAG. This translates into CASSYGLFGGEDE. The entire CDR3 is CASSYGLFGGEDEQYF. The V and J genes are TRBV6-2 or TRBV6-3 and TRBJ2-7, with a tentative D call TRBD1 (6 bases). The CDR3 is cut off 3 residues early in the read; its end comes from the germline J gene. The CDR3 consists of 16 residues. Deletions cut 3 bases from V and 5 bases from J, with 20 bases between. Germline CDR1 is MNHEY and CDR2 is SVGEGT.

Points on this clone: The read stops 3 residues short of the end of the CDR3; the missing end is completed from the germline J gene. This chain connects TRBV5-1 to TRBJ2-7, with TRBD1 matching over 10 bases. CDR1 SGHRS and CDR2 YFSETQ come from the germline V gene. Germline trimming cut 4 bases from V and 5 bases from J; bases unmatched to any gene: 6. The CDR3 consists of 14 residues. CDR3 region: CASSTGTGVHEQYF. The CDR3 DNA, read in part, is TGCGCCAGCAGCACTGGGACAGGGGTCCACGAG.

This clone is deemed medium-sized by its frequency. The read terminates 3 residues before the CDR3 end, so the remaining end is supplied by the germline J gene. This sequence joins TRBV20-1 and TRBJ2-7; D is possibly TRBD1 (6 bases). The germline V gene has CDR1 DFQATT and CDR2 SNEGSKA (reference sequence). The V end lost 5 bases, the J end lost 3 bases, and 14 bases lay between the germline ends. The CDR3 is 13 amino acids. The part of the CDR3 DNA that was read is TGCAGTGCTGAACAGGGAAAGGGCTACGAG. Translation: CSAEQGKGYE. The entire CDR3 protein is CSAEQGKGYEQYF.

Regarding this clone: From the germline J gene comes the end of the CDR3, since the read stops 3 residues before it. This rearrangement joins TRBV6-1 to TRBJ2-2; TRBD2 matches at 9 bases. Per the germline V gene, CDR1 is MNHNS and CDR2 is SASEGT. The CDR3 totals 16 residues. V gave up 2 bases and J gave up 6 bases; unmatched junction bases: 7. The CDR3 bases that were read are TGTGCCAGCAGTGAATACCAGCGGGAGGTTCCCGGGGAG. This codes for CASSEYQREVPGE. The CDR3 in full is CASSEYQREVPGELFF.

Note on this clone: The CDR3 is cut off 3 residues early in the read; its end comes from the germline J gene. The chain recombines TRBV7-9 with TRBJ2-1, with 12 bases that match TRBD2. This CDR3 region has 15 residues. The germline V gene encodes CDR1 SEHNR and CDR2 FQNEAQ (reference sequence). Unmatched junction bases numbered 5, after V lost 5 bases and J lost 6 bases. The DNA read from the CDR3 is TGTGCCAGCAGCCCCCGACTAGCGGGAGCCAATGAG. Amino acids: CASSPRLAGANE. The full CDR3 protein is CASSPRLAGANEQFF.

As regards this clone: The read is 3 residues too short to cover the CDR3 end, so that end is filled in from the germline J gene. The chain is built from TRBV11-2 and TRBJ1-2; tentatively, D is TRBD1 (5 bases). Germline CDR1 is SGHAT and CDR2 is FQNNGV. V was trimmed by 7 bases and J by 4 bases, leaving 16 bases between them. The CDR3 runs to 14 residues. The CDR3 sequence is CASTTNRKPYGYTF. The CDR3 bases that were read are TGTGCCAGCACTACGAACAGGAAGCCCTATGGC. The full variable domain, completed using reference TRBV11-2 and TRBJ1-2, is EAGVAQSPRYKIIEKRQSVAFWCNPISGHATLYWYQQILGQGPKLLIQFQNNGVVDDSQLPKDRFSAERLKGVDSTLKIQPAKLEDSAVYLCASTTNRKPYGYTFGSGTRLTVV.

As for this clone: The CDR3 is cut off 3 residues early in the read; its end comes from the germline J gene. The rearrangement uses TRBV6-1 and TRBJ1-2; no definite D call. Per germline, CDR1 MNHNS and CDR2 SASEGT. The CDR3 totals 16 residues. The sequenced part of the CDR3 DNA is TGTGCCAGCAGTGAAGGAGCGGGAGGGCGGTACAATGAG. This sequence encodes CASSEGAGGRYNE. The whole CDR3 reads CASSEGAGGRYNEYTF.

On this clone: With the read ending 3 residues before the CDR3 end, the germline J gene is used to fill in that end. The rearrangement links TRBV5-1 to TRBJ2-2, with a possible D match to TRBD2 (5 bases). Germline V gene lookup returns CDR1 SGHRS and CDR2 YFSETQ. The CDR3 has 14 residues. V was trimmed by 5 bases and J by 1 base, leaving 9 bases between them. The sequenced CDR3 bases are TGCGCCAGCAGTCCGACTATGAACACCGGGGAG. It translates to CASSPTMNTGE. The full CDR3 reads CASSPTMNTGELFF. Using reference TRBV5-1 and TRBJ2-2 for the parts outside the CDR3, the full variable domain is KAGVTQTPRYLIKTRGQQVTLSCSPISGHRSVSWYQQTPGQGLQFLFEYFSETQRNKGNFPGRFSGRQFSNSRSEMNVSTLELGDSALYLCASSPTMNTGELFFGEGSRLTVL.

Regarding this clone: The read halts 3 residues ahead of the CDR3 end, with the missing end drawn from the germline J gene. The chain has TRBV5-1 and TRBJ2-5; no reliable D call. Between the trimmed V and J ends, which lost 1 base and 3 bases, there was a span of 10 bases. The CDR3 extends over 14 amino acids. Germline CDR1 SGHRS, CDR2 YFSETQ. The CDR3 spells CASSLSGAEETQYF. The DNA read from the CDR3 is TGCGCCAGCAGCTTGTCAGGAGCAGAAGAGACC.

Concerning this clone itself: The CDR3 end falls 3 residues outside the read, so it is completed with the germline J gene. The V and J genes are TRBV7-2 and TRBJ1-1; TRBD1 might be the D (6 bases). This CDR3 region has 16 residues. In germline, CDR1 is SGHTA, CDR2 FQGNSA. With 0 bases removed from V and 2 bases from J, the gap between germline ends came to 13 bases. This chain's CDR3 is CASSLAIGQLNTEAFF. The covered CDR3 bases are TGTGCCAGCAGCTTAGCCATCGGACAGTTAAACACTGAA.

Remarks on this clone: The DNA ends 3 residues before the CDR3 does, and the rest of the CDR3 is filled in from the germline J gene. This chain links TRBV2 with TRBJ1-6; D is unclear. The length of the CDR3 is 13 residues. Between the trimmed V and J ends, which lost 3 bases and 6 bases, there was a span of 6 bases. CDR1 and CDR2 from the germline V gene are SNHLY and FYNNEI. The CDR3 DNA, read in part, is TGTGCCAGCAGTGAGATAGTTAATTCACCC. Translating gives CASSEIVNSP. The whole CDR3 is CASSEIVNSPLHF.

Turning to this clone: The CDR3 extends 3 residues past the end of the read, so its final part is completed from the germline J gene. The J gene is TRBJ2-3, the V gene TRBV2; no reliable D call. The CDR3 is made up of 12 amino acids. Germline CDR1 SNHLY, CDR2 FYNNEI. Here the CDR3 reads CASSARVETQYF. The sequenced part of the CDR3 DNA is TGTGCCAGCAGTGCGCGTGTAGAGACG.

In regard to this clone: The observed sequence ends 3 residues before the CDR3 terminus, with the missing tail filled in from the germline J gene. The same CDR3 also results from other DNA sequences found in this sample. The chain combines TRBV7-9 with TRBJ1-3, with 7 bases aligning to TRBD1. V gave up 6 bases and J gave up 0 bases; unmatched junction bases: 5. The CDR3 totals 15 residues. Germline CDR1 and CDR2: SEHNR and FQNEAQ (reference sequence). The CDR3 sequence is CASRPGTVSGNTIYF. The CDR3 DNA, read in part, is TGTGCCAGCAGGCCAGGGACAGTCTCTGGAAACACC.

A remark on this clone: This sample includes further DNA sequences coding for the same CDR3. The covered CDR3 bases are TGTGCCAGCAGCGGAGGGGGGAACACTGAA. Amino acid sequence: CASSGGGNTE. Given in full, the CDR3 is CASSGGGNTEAFF. The J gene is TRBJ1-1, the V gene TRBV7-2; maybe TRBD1 (6 bases). The CDR3 end is not reached by the read, which stops 3 residues before it; the germline J gene fills it in. CDR1 is SGHTA, CDR2 FQGNSA, per germline. The CDR3 runs to 13 residues. Deletions cut 5 bases from V and 1 base from J, with 8 bases between.

Of note for this clone: The CDR3 is cut off 3 residues early in the read; its end comes from the germline J gene. This sample also contains other DNA sequences that code for the same CDR3. The chain combines TRBV7-9 with TRBJ2-7, with a tentative D call TRBD1 (5 bases). The CDR3 totals 14 residues. Germline CDR1 reads SEHNR; CDR2 reads FQNEAQ (reference sequence). V was clipped by 0 bases and J by 3 bases, with 9 bases between them. CDR3 DNA (partial): TGTGCCAGCAGCTTAGCGCTAGGGGACTACGAG. Protein product: CASSLALGDYE. The full CDR3 protein is CASSLALGDYEQYF. Together with reference TRBV7-9 and TRBJ2-7, the CDR3 gives the full variable domain: DTGVSQNPRHKITKRGQNVTFRCDPISEHNRLYWYRQTLGQGPEFLTYFQNEAQLEKSRLLSDRFSAERPKGSFSTLEIQRTEQGDSAMYLCASSLALGDYEQYFGPGTRLTVT.

Turning to this clone: The read comes to an end 3 residues before the CDR3 does, leaving the germline J gene to fill in the end. The chain is built from TRBV18 and TRBJ1-4; D is uncertain. Trimming took 6 bases from V and 0 from J, leaving 8 bases between them. CDR1 and CDR2 (germline): KGHSH, LQKENI. The CDR3 length is 14 residues. Incomplete CDR3 DNA: TGTGCCAGCTCCGCTAGTACAACTAATGAAAAA. Encoded protein: CASSASTTNEK. The whole CDR3 protein reads CASSASTTNEKLFF. Full variable domain (missing parts from reference TRBV18 and TRBJ1-4): NAGVMQNPRHLVRRRGQEARLRCSPMKGHSHVYWYRQLPEEGLKFMVYLQKENIIDESGMPKERFSAEFPKEGPSILRIQQVVRGDSAAYFCASSASTTNEKLFFGSGTQLSVL.